This T cell receptor (beta chain) was retrieved from a study of CD8 T cells in ankylosing spondylitis (dated 2017 in TCRdb). With regard to the full study: The study profiled T cell receptor beta repertoires in healthy donors and ankylosing spondylitis patients to find disease-linked TCR variants. The full study cohort was made up of 25 ankylosing spondylitis patients and 95 to 130 healthy donors. Samples of peripheral blood were taken, and for ankylosing spondylitis patients, synovial fluid was collected as well.

This sample was sequenced with an Illumina HiSeq 2500. TCR beta libraries were prepared by quantitative 5'-RACE with molecular barcodes. The original pipeline was this. Disease-linked TCR variants were identified with a new computational method built on a probabilistic model of VDJ rearrangement. TCRdb took the public reads, trimmed them with fastp at Q25, ran MiXCR for clone calling and kept in-frame beta chains. Rows are unified per CDR3 protein, each entry keeping the most common DNA and genes. The V and J calls were determined by TCRdb, not by the authors. Across this sample there are 200,000 to 250,000 distinct CDR3 sequences, with about 6.7% seen only once. The top ten constitute approximately 14% of the sample. Beyond this particular receptor, the publication reports: A TCR beta motif made up of several highly homologous amino acid variants appeared to be characteristic of blood from ankylosing spondylitis patients. The disease-linked clones showed a CD8+ phenotype and occurred at relatively low frequencies in peripheral blood. According to the report, matched synovial fluid samples from ankylosing spondylitis patients were significantly enriched for the disease-linked clones. Some motif variants were previously reported in synovial fluid and blood of reactive arthritis patients, suggesting common disease-initiation mechanisms.

This clonotype showed up many times. No cognate antigen has been identified for it. One base away there is no much larger clone; base qualities are not given. This sequence originates from a male donor with ankylosing spondylitis. The sample consisted of blood, either unsorted or a sorted T cell fraction (not recorded which).

The CDR3 region: CASSTRPPGGTNEQFF. The DNA sequence follows: TGTGCCAGCAGCACCCGCCCTCCCGGGGGGACCAATGAGCAGTTCTTC. The chain was built from TRBV7-9 and TRBJ2-1, and TRBD2 matches 7 of the central bases. The germline V gene (reference sequence) yields SEHNR for CDR1 and FQNEAQ for CDR2. The CDR3 goes from the cysteine to the phenylalanine over 16 residues. Just CDR3 DNA is preserved here, 48 bases in frame from base 1. For this chain, trimming is 5 bases at the V end and 6 bases at the J end, and the number of junction bases without a gene match is 13.